This T cell receptor beta chain is from a study of cytomegalovirus exposure and HLA in healthy donors. This clone was picked up a small number of times. Deletions cut 10 bases from V and 4 bases from J, with 16 bases between. This CDR3 contains 13 residues. Germline V CDR1 and CDR2: MNHNS, SASEGT. It was with 60 Vbeta and 13 Jbeta primers that the PCR ran. Repertoires were generated with immunoSEQ multiplex PCR, while TCRdb's copy carries only in-frame clones and drops some. The profile shows some 76,000 clones, around 84% of them singletons. The sample consisted of PBMCs. The receptor comes from a woman between 50 and 59 years old in good health and CMV-seronegative. This chain joins TRBV6-1 and TRBJ1-1; D is possibly TRBD1 (6 bases). The CDR3 bases are TGTGCCACCGCTCCGATACAGGGCACTGAAGCTTTCTTT. It codes for CATAPIQGTEAFF.